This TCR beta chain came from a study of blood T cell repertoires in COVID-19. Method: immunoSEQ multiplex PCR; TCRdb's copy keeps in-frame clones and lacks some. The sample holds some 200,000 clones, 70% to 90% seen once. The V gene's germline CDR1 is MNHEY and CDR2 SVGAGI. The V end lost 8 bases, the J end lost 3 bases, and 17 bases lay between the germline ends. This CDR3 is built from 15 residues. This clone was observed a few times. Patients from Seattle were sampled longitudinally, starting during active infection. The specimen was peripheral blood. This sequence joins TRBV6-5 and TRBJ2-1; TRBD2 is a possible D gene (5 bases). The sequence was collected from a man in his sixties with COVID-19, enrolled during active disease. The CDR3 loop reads CASSRSGTLYNEQFF. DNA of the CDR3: TGTGCCAGCTCCCGCAGCGGAACTCTCTACAATGAGCAGTTCTTC.